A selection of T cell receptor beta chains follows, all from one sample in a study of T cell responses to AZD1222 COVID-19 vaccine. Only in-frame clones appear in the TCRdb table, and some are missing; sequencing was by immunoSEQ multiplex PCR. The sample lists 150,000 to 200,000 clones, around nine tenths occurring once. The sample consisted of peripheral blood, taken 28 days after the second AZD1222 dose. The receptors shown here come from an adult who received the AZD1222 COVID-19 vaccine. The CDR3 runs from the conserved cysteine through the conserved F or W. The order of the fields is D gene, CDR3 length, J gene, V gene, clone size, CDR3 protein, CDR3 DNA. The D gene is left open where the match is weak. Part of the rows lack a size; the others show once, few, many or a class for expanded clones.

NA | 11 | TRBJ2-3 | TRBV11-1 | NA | CASSSSTGQYF | TGTGCCAGCAGCTCATCGACAGGGCAGTATTTT
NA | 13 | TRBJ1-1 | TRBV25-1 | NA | CASSGLIRTEAFF | TGTGCCAGCAGTGGGCTTATACGCACTGAAGCTTTCTTT
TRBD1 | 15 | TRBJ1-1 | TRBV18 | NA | CASSLKQGAGTEAFF | TGTGCCAGCTCACTAAAACAGGGGGCTGGCACTGAAGCTTTCTTT
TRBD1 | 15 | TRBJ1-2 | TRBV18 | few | CASSPRTGKAEGYTF | TGTGCCAGCTCACCTCGGACAGGAAAGGCTGAGGGCTACACCTTC
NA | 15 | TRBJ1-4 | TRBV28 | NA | CASSSPVPTNEKLFF | TGTGCCAGCAGTTCTCCGGTACCAACTAATGAAAAACTGTTTTTT
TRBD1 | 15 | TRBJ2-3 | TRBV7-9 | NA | CASSFDRDATDTQYF | TGTGCCAGCAGCTTTGACAGGGACGCTACAGATACGCAGTATTTT
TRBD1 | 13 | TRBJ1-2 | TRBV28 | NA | CASSPGQGRGYTF | TGTGCCAGCAGTCCCGGACAGGGGAGAGGCTACACCTTC
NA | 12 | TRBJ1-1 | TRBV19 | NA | CASSMLDSEAFF | TGTGCCAGTAGTATGCTAGACAGTGAAGCTTTCTTT
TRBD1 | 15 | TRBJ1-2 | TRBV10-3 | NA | CAISGTGGGDRGYTF | TGTGCCATCAGTGGTACAGGGGGCGGGGATCGGGGCTACACCTTC
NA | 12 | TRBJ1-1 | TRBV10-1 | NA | CASSESNGEAFF | TGCGCCAGCAGTGAGTCGAACGGAGAAGCTTTCTTT
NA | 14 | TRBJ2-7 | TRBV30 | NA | CAWAKGGLPYEQYF | TGTGCCTGGGCCAAGGGAGGCCTCCCCTACGAGCAGTACTTC
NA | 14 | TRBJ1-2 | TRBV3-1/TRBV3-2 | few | CASSQSGGSGGYTF | TGTGCCAGCAGCCAATCGGGGGGCTCGGGTGGCTACACCTTC
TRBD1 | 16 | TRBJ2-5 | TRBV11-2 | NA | CASSSFLQGVQETQYF | TGTGCCAGCAGCTCCTTTTTACAGGGGGTCCAAGAGACCCAGTACTTC
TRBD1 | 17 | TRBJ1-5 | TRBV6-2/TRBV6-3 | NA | CASSYRDRVHSNQPQHF | TGTGCCAGCAGTTACCGAGACAGGGTCCATAGCAATCAGCCCCAGCATTTT
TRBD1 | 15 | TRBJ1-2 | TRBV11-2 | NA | CASSFPGQGNYGYTF | TGTGCCAGCAGCTTTCCGGGACAGGGGAACTATGGCTACACCTTC
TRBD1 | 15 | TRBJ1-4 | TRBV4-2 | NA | CASSQDVQGAEKLFF | TGTGCCAGCAGCCAAGATGTACAGGGGGCTGAAAAACTGTTTTTT
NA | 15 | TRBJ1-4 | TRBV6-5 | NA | CASSQSVGANEKLFF | TGTGCCAGCAGTCAATCCGTGGGGGCTAATGAAAAACTGTTTTTT
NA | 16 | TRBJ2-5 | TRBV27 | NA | CASSLQVWKLQETQYF | TGTGCCAGCAGTTTACAGGTTTGGAAACTCCAAGAGACCCAGTACTTC
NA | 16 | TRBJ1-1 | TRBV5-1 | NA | CASSAGLGGRNTEAFF | TGCGCCAGCAGCGCGGGTCTGGGAGGGCGGAACACTGAAGCTTTCTTT
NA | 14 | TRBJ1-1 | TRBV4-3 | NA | CASSQGGGRNEAFF | TGCGCCAGCAGCCAAGGGGGGGGCAGGAATGAAGCTTTCTTT
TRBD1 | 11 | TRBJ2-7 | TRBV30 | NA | CAARQGYEQYF | TGTGCCGCACGACAGGGCTACGAGCAGTACTTC
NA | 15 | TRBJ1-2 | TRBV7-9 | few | CASSPSYGAAYGYTF | TGTGCCAGCAGCCCCTCCTATGGGGCGGCCTATGGCTACACCTTC
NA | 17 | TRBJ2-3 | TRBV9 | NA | CASSPFSGSVFTDTQYF | TGTGCCAGCAGCCCTTTTTCAGGGTCGGTATTCACAGATACGCAGTATTTT
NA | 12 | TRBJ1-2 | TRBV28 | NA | CASSLPAGGYTF | TGTGCCAGCAGTCTACCTGCGGGGGGCTACACCTTC
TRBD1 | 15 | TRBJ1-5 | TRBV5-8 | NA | CASSSGQGVYQPQHF | TGTGCCAGCAGCTCAGGACAGGGGGTTTATCAGCCCCAGCATTTT
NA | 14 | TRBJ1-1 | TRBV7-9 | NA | CASSLGSSPTEAFF | TGTGCCAGCAGCTTAGGCAGTTCACCGACTGAAGCTTTCTTT
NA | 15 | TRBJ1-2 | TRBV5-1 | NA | CASSFSGRSNYGYTF | TGCGCCAGCAGCTTCTCAGGGAGATCCAACTATGGCTACACCTTC
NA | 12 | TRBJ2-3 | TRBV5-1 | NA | CASSLSTDTQYF | TGCGCCAGCAGCCTTAGCACAGATACGCAGTATTTT
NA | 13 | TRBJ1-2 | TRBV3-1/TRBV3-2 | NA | CASSQSADYGYTF | TGTGCCAGCAGCCAATCGGCGGACTATGGCTACACCTTC
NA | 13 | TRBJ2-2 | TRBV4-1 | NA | CASSSRVTGELFF | TGCGCCAGCAGCAGCCGTGTCACCGGGGAGCTGTTTTTT
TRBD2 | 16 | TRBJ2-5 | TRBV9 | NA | CASSVSGLAAQETQYF | TGTGCCAGCAGCGTATCGGGACTAGCGGCACAAGAGACCCAGTACTTC
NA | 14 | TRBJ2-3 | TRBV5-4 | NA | CASSLKGDTDTQYF | TGTGCCAGCAGCTTGAAAGGGGATACAGATACGCAGTATTTT
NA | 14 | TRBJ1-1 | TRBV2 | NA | CASSHRDIFSVAFF | TGTGCCAGCAGTCACCGAGACATATTTAGCGTAGCTTTCTTT
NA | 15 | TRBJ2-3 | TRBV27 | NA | CASSPNPDFTDTQYF | TGTGCCAGCAGTCCTAACCCCGACTTCACAGATACGCAGTATTTT
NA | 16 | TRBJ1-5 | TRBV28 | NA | CASSLPTGSGNQPQHF | TGTGCCAGCAGTTTACCCACAGGGTCGGGCAATCAGCCCCAGCATTTT
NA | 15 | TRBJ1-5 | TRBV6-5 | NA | CASSSGAGGNQPQHF | TGTGCCAGCAGCTCCGGGGCAGGGGGCAATCAGCCCCAGCATTTT
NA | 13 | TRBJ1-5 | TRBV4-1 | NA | CASSQTSSRPQHF | TGCGCCAGCAGCCAGACCAGTTCTCGGCCCCAGCATTTT
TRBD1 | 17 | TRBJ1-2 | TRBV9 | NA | CASSANQGTAIPYGYTF | TGTGCCAGCAGCGCAAACCAAGGGACAGCAATCCCCTATGGCTACACCTTC
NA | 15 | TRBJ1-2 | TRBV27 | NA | CASRTALLSNYGYTF | TGTGCCAGCAGGACGGCCCTCCTTAGCAACTATGGCTACACCTTC
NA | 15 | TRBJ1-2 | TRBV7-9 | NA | CASSYPQGRTYGYTF | TGTGCCAGCAGCTACCCCCAGGGGCGCACCTATGGCTACACCTTC
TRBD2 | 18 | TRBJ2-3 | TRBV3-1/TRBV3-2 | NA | CASSQDGGSGGASDTQYF | TGTGCCAGCAGCCAAGATGGGGGCAGCGGGGGGGCCTCGGATACGCAGTATTTT
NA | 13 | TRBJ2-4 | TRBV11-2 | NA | CASSLVAKNIQYF | TGTGCCAGCAGCTTAGTGGCCAAAAACATTCAGTACTTC
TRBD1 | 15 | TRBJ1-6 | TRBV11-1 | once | CASSLNRGRNSPLHF | TGTGCCAGCAGCCTAAACAGGGGGCGTAATTCACCCCTCCACTTT
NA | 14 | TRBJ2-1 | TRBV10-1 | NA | CASSEGEGRPEQFF | TGCGCCAGCAGTGAAGGCGAAGGAAGGCCTGAGCAGTTCTTC
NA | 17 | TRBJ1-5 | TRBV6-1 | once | CASSEEKGPGSNQPQHF | TGTGCCAGCAGTGAAGAGAAGGGACCCGGTAGCAATCAGCCCCAGCATTTT
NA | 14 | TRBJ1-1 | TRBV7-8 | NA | CASSLESRNTEAFF | TGTGCCAGCAGCTTAGAATCCAGGAACACTGAAGCTTTCTTT
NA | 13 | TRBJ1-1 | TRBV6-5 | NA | CASSYSTVTEAFF | TGTGCCAGCAGTTACTCTACAGTAACTGAAGCTTTCTTT
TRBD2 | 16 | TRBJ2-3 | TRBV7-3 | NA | CASSLGIAGNTDTQYF | TGTGCCAGCAGCTTAGGAATAGCGGGGAACACAGATACGCAGTATTTT
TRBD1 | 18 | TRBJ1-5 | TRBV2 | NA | CASSTAPGQGFSNQPQHF | TGTGCCAGCAGTACTGCCCCGGGACAGGGATTTAGCAATCAGCCCCAGCATTTT
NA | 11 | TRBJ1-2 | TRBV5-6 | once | CAREKSYGYTF | TGTGCCAGGGAAAAATCCTATGGCTACACCTTC
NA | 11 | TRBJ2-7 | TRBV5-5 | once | CASSPEYEQYF | TGTGCCAGCAGCCCCGAGTACGAGCAGTACTTC
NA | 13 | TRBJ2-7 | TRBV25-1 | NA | CASSEAVINEQYF | TGTGCCAGCAGTGAAGCAGTCATCAACGAGCAGTACTTC